Presented here are 26 T cell receptor beta chains from one specimen sequenced in a study of blood T cell repertoires in COVID-19. Produced via immunoSEQ multiplex PCR; TCRdb's table is partial and in-frame only. The sample consists of just over 90,000 clones, around 88% of them appearing once. Material for sequencing was peripheral blood. The origin of the receptors is a woman aged 80 or over with acute or convalescent COVID-19.

J is TRBJ2-5 and V is TRBV10-3; TRBD2 agrees at 8 bases. Germline V gives CDR1 ENHRY, CDR2 SYGVKD. The V gene end was trimmed by 7 bases and the J gene end by 4 bases; junction bases not matched to a gene: 5. This CDR3 has 13 amino acids. The CDR3 DNA reads as TGTGCCATCAAACCGGGGGGGCGAGAGACCCAGTACTTC. Its protein is CAIKPGGRETQYF.

The table lists this clone with a count of one. The chain couples TRBV24-1 to TRBJ2-3; 9 bases fit TRBD1. There are 16 residues in the CDR3. CDR1 is KGHDR, CDR2 SFDVKD, per germline. V lost 1 base and J lost 5; bases outside the gene matches: 6. The CDR3 DNA reads as TGTGCCACCAGTGATTTATACAGGGGGCGCAGAGATACGCAGTATTTT. Its translation is CATSDLYRGRRDTQYF.

The chain recombines TRBV5-1 with TRBJ1-3, with D perhaps matching TRBD1 (5 bases). This CDR3 region has 15 residues. V lost 5 bases, J lost 5 bases, and 17 bases lay in between. The germline V gene encodes CDR1 SGHRS and CDR2 YFSETQ. The CDR3 DNA reads as TGCGCCAGCAGTGGGGGGGACGCCAATCGAAACACCATATATTTT. Translation gives CASSGGDANRNTIYF.

The chain uses TRBV7-9 and TRBJ2-7; possible D gene TRBD1, 6 bases. Trimming stripped 6 bases from V and 5 bases from J, with 17 bases between. The CDR3 totals 14 residues. Germline CDR1 SEHNR, CDR2 FQNEAQ (reference sequence). CDR3 in DNA: TGTGCCAGCAGTCGAGAACAGGGCCAACACGAGCAGTACTTC. Amino acid sequence: CASSREQGQHEQYF.

The chain has TRBV5-1 and TRBJ2-2; maybe TRBD1 (6 bases). The CDR3 covers 15 residues. Germline V gene sequence: CDR1 SGHRS, CDR2 YFSETQ. The V and J ends lost 4 bases and 0 bases respectively, with 10 bases between them. The CDR3 loop is CASSPWTANTGELFF. CDR3 sequence (DNA): TGCGCCAGCAGCCCCTGGACAGCGAACACCGGGGAGCTGTTTTTT.

V is TRBV5-1 and J is TRBJ2-2, with a possible D match to TRBD2 (5 bases). CDR3 length: 16 amino acids. Trimming stripped 2 bases from V and 3 bases from J, with 14 bases between. Germline CDR1 SGHRS, CDR2 YFSETQ. The CDR3: CASSFPPREYTGELFF. CDR3 in DNA: TGCGCCAGCAGCTTCCCTCCAAGGGAGTACACCGGGGAGCTGTTTTTT.

The J gene is TRBJ2-1, the V gene TRBV11-3, with 10 nucleotides matching TRBD2. V lost 0 bases to trimming and J lost 9 bases; unmatched junction nucleotides: 14. This CDR3 is 18 amino acids long. CDR1 is SGHNT and CDR2 is YENEEA in the germline V gene. This CDR3 reads CASSLDRASGTSVGEQFF. The CDR3 DNA reads TGTGCCAGCAGCTTAGATAGAGCTTCGGGGACTAGCGTGGGTGAGCAGTTCTTC.

This chain links TRBV5-4 with TRBJ2-7; no clear D gene. The CDR3 spans 15 residues. CDR1 and CDR2 from the germline V gene are SGHNT and YYREEE (reference sequence). V lost 0 bases, J lost 0 bases, and 10 bases lay in between. The chain's CDR3 is CASSLDYPSSYEQYF. CDR3 nucleotides: TGTGCCAGCAGCTTGGACTACCCAAGCTCCTACGAGCAGTACTTC.

The chain recombines TRBV7-9 with TRBJ2-1, with 8 bases aligning to TRBD2. CDR3 size: 12 residues. J was trimmed by 8 bases and V by 3 bases; bases with no gene match: 0. Germline CDR1 SEHNR, CDR2 FQNEAQ (reference sequence). The CDR3 coding sequence is TGTGCCAGCAGCTTCGGGGGGGATGAGCAGTTCTTC. Translated: CASSFGGDEQFF.

The chain joins TRBV5-5 to TRBJ1-2; D is perhaps TRBD1 (6 bases). The CDR3 has 13 amino acids. From germline, CDR1 is SGHKS and CDR2 YYEKEE (reference sequence). V was shortened by 2 bases and J by 5 bases, with 10 bases between the two germline ends. The CDR3 is CASSLVQGYGYTF. The DNA of the CDR3 is TGTGCCAGCAGCTTAGTACAGGGTTATGGCTACACCTTC. Filled out from reference TRBV5-5 and TRBJ1-2, the complete variable domain reads DAGVTQSPTHLIKTRGQQVTLRCSPISGHKSVSWYQQVLGQGPQFIFQYYEKEERGRGNFPDRFSARQFPNYSSELNVNALLLGDSALYLCASSLVQGYGYTFGSGTRLTVV.

The rearrangement links TRBV5-5 to TRBJ2-7; D is ambiguous. The V gene lost 4 bases and the J gene lost 0 bases, with 14 bases spanning the gap. The CDR3 has 15 residues. Germline loops: CDR1 SGHKS, CDR2 YYEKEE (reference sequence). CDR3 DNA: TGTGCCAGCAGCCATCCCCCCAGAAGCTCCTACGAGCAGTACTTC. Protein product: CASSHPPRSSYEQYF.

This chain joins TRBV5-5 and TRBJ2-3, with TRBD1 matching over 7 bases. Germline V gene data show CDR1 as SGHKS and CDR2 as YYEKEE (reference sequence). J lost 6 bases, V lost 4 bases, and 8 bases had no gene match. This CDR3 is built from 14 residues. This chain's CDR3 is CASSRTGDRDTQYF. For the CDR3, the DNA is TGTGCCAGCAGCCGCACAGGGGATAGGGATACGCAGTATTTT.

The rearrangement links TRBV19 to TRBJ1-5; D gene ambiguous. V lost 4 bases and J lost 2, with 15 bases in between. There are 16 residues in the CDR3. CDR1 and CDR2 (germline): LNHDA, SQIVND (reference sequence). CDR3 sequence reads: CASSRRKEAGNQPQHF. CDR3 DNA: TGTGCCAGTAGTAGGAGAAAGGAGGCAGGCAATCAGCCCCAGCATTTT.

This chain joins TRBV27 and TRBJ2-7; 8 nucleotides agree with TRBD1. V was clipped by 8 bases and J by 3 bases; unmatched bases: 12. In germline, CDR1 is MNHEY, CDR2 SMNVEV (reference sequence). The CDR3 contains 15 residues. The CDR3 is CASADPRTGYYEQYF. Here the CDR3 DNA reads TGTGCCAGCGCCGACCCCCGGACAGGGTACTACGAGCAGTACTTC.

The gene calls are TRBV19 and TRBJ1-1; 10 bases match TRBD1. With V trimmed by 1 base and J by 3 bases, 5 bases remained unmatched. Germline CDR1 LNHDA, CDR2 SQIVND (reference sequence). CDR3 size: 16 residues. CDR3 loop: CASSIGLGTGDTEAFF. As DNA, the CDR3 is TGTGCCAGTAGTATAGGTCTAGGGACAGGGGACACTGAAGCTTTCTTT.

This clone came up a few times. This chain links TRBV3-1 (or the pseudogene TRBV3-2) with TRBJ2-7, with D tentatively TRBD1 (6 bases). Trimming pared 5 bases from V and 0 bases from J, leaving 11 bases between. There are 14 residues in the CDR3. CDR1 and CDR2 from the germline V gene are LGHDT and YNNKEL (reference sequence). CDR3 loop: CASSYRTASYEQYF. CDR3 in DNA: TGTGCCAGCAGCTATAGGACAGCCTCCTACGAGCAGTACTTC.

The CDR3 loop reads CASRGDRISAGELFF. In DNA form, the CDR3 reads TGTGCCAGCAGAGGGGACAGGATAAGTGCCGGGGAGCTGTTTTTT. This chain links TRBV2 with TRBJ2-2; 8 bases are a match to TRBD1. Germline V lookup: CDR1 SNHLY, CDR2 FYNNEI. With 6 bases clipped from V and 6 bases from J, the junction kept 9 bases outside the gene matches. The CDR3 runs to 15 residues.

The chain combines TRBV9 with TRBJ2-1; TRBD1 matches at 8 bases. The J segment lost 7 bases and the V segment lost 3 bases, leaving 12 bases of the junction unmatched. The CDR3 spans 16 residues. Germline CDR1 is SGDLS and CDR2 is YYNGEE. The CDR3 DNA sequence: TGTGCCAGCAGCGCCCTCGGACAGGGTAGGGGGAATGAGCAGTTCTTC. This encodes CASSALGQGRGNEQFF.

The V and J genes are TRBV13 and TRBJ1-1; 9 bases are a match to TRBD1. The ends lost 5 bases at V and 5 bases at J; junction bases unmatched: 6. Germline values: CDR1 PRHDT, CDR2 FYEKMQ (reference sequence). This CDR3 has 14 residues. The DNA for the CDR3 is TGTGCCAGCAGCGAAGGGACAGGGTGGACTGAAGCTTTCTTT. Translating gives CASSEGTGWTEAFF.

The V and J genes are TRBV6-5 and TRBJ1-2, with TRBD1 matching over 9 bases. Trimming cost V 5 bases and J 3 bases; bases outside gene matches: 4. The CDR3 runs 14 residues. From germline, CDR1 is MNHEY and CDR2 SVGAGI. CDR3 in DNA: TGTGCCAGCAGTACACGGACAGGGGACTATGGCTACACCTTC. Protein: CASSTRTGDYGYTF.

The chain joins TRBV6-2 or TRBV6-3 to TRBJ2-3, with 14 nucleotides matching TRBD2. Trimming cost V 1 base and J 8 bases; bases outside gene matches: 8. Germline V gene sequence: CDR1 MNHEY, CDR2 SVGEGT. The CDR3 consists of 17 residues. CDR3 amino acids: CASSYFGLAGGRGTQYF. DNA for the CDR3: TGTGCCAGCAGTTACTTCGGACTAGCGGGGGGCCGCGGTACGCAGTATTTT.

The V call is TRBV19, the J call TRBJ2-3; TRBD2 matches at 9 bases. Germline CDR1 and CDR2: LNHDA and SQIVND (reference sequence). The V segment lost 6 bases and the J segment 5 bases; nucleotides outside the gene matches: 6. The CDR3 totals 14 residues. The CDR3 protein is CASRASGVGDTQYF. CDR3 in DNA: TGTGCCAGTAGAGCTAGCGGGGTTGGAGATACGCAGTATTTT.

The CDR3 is CASSSPGRQETQYF. For the CDR3, the DNA is TGTGCCAGCAGCTCCCCGGGGAGGCAAGAGACCCAGTACTTC. This chain joins TRBV5-4 and TRBJ2-5, with D possibly matching TRBD2 (6 bases). The germline V gene encodes CDR1 SGHNT and CDR2 YYREEE (reference sequence). Trimming removed 3 bases from V and 2 bases from J, with 11 bases in between. The CDR3 runs to 14 residues.

On this clone: This sample also contains other DNA sequences that code for the same CDR3. The chain links TRBV28 to TRBJ1-4, with D possibly TRBD1 on 6 matching bases. The germline V and J ends were trimmed by 2 bases and 2 bases, with 9 bases remaining between them. The CDR3 is 15 residues long. Looked up from germline, CDR1 is MDHEN and CDR2 is SYDVKM. The CDR3 loop reads CASSLLGATNEKLFF. The CDR3 DNA sequence: TGTGCCAGCAGTTTACTGGGGGCCACTAATGAAAAACTGTTTTTT.

The V and J genes are TRBV7-9 and TRBJ2-7; TRBD2 might be the D (7 bases). The CDR3 consists of 16 residues. The V end was cut by 5 bases, the J end by 3 bases, with 20 bases between. Per germline, CDR1 SEHNR and CDR2 FQNEAQ (reference sequence). The CDR3 region has the DNA TGTGCCAGCAGCCCTTATTTGGGAGGGGGGGACTACGAGCAGTACTTC. This translates into CASSPYLGGGDYEQYF.

The gene calls are TRBV5-5 and TRBJ1-5; tentative D call: TRBD1 (5 bases). The CDR3 spans 15 residues. Germline CDR1 reads SGHKS; CDR2 reads YYEKEE (reference sequence). V shed 4 bases and J shed 6 bases, with 17 bases lying between them. CDR3 protein: CASSPTQRQGQPQHF. The CDR3 DNA reads as TGTGCCAGCAGCCCTACGCAGAGGCAGGGTCAGCCCCAGCATTTT.